This paragraph reports one T cell receptor beta chain. Its antigen is unidentified. This specimen comes from a study of cytomegalovirus exposure and HLA in healthy donors. Study-wide results and caveats: By a later analysis, the bulk of CMV-associated TCR beta chains appeared HLA-restricted. The classifier reportedly diagnosed cytomegalovirus status with high specificity and sensitivity. Later on, an analysis showed TCR association rates differing by HLA locus, with DRB1 the most and HLA-C the fewest.

The CDR3 totals 13 residues. Trimming took 4 bases from V and 7 from J; bases not matched to a gene: 4. Germline V CDR1 and CDR2: MDHEN, SYDVKM. The PCR employed 60 Vbeta primers together with 13 Jbeta primers. In the authors' methods: A later analysis counted approximately 80 million unique TCR beta chains, around 10 million shared. Assay: immunoSEQ multiplex PCR; the TCRdb copy retains only in-frame clones and omits some. Clone size and the V and J calls come from that table; the DNA yielded D and trimming. Counted here are about 100,000 clones, roughly 75% occurring once; the ten biggest clones make up about 4.5%.

This clonotype originated in a woman under 30 in good health and CMV-seropositive. The sequencing sample was made of PBMCs. This chain links TRBV28 with TRBJ1-3, with 7 bases aligning to TRBD1. The CDR3 loop reads CASSYRGLNTIYF. As DNA, the CDR3 is TGTGCCAGCAGTTACAGGGGACTTAACACCATATATTTT.